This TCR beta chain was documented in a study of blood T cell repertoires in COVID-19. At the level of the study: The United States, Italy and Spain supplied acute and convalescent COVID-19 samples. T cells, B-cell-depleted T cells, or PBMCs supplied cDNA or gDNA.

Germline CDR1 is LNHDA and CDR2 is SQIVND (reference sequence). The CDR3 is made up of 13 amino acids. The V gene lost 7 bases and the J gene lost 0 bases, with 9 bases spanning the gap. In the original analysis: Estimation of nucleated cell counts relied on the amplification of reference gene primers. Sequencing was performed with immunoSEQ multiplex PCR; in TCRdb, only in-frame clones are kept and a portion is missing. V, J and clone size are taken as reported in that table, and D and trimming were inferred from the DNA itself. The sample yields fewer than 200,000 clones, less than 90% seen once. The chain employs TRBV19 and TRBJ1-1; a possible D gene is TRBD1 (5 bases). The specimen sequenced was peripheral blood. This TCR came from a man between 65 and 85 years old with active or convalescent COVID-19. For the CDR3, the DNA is TGTGCCAGTAAGCAGACAGTGAACACTGAAGCTTTCTTT. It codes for CASKQTVNTEAFF.